One and the same sample provided the 21 T cell receptor beta chains below, sequenced in a study of CD8 T cells in Susac syndrome. An input of 0.5 to 1 ug of RNA was subjected to reverse transcription using random hexamers. Using its own MiXCR run on the immunoSEQ multiplex PCR reads, TCRdb lists one record per CDR3 protein. This table holds about 210,000 distinct CDR3 sequences, 95% found once. The material sequenced was CD4+ T cells from PBMCs. Every receptor here comes from a human donor in good health.

This clonotype was counted once. The gene calls are TRBV3-1 and TRBJ2-1; D gene ambiguous. The germline V gene has CDR1 LGHDT and CDR2 YNNKEL (reference sequence). V was cut by 5 bases and J by 0 bases, with 11 bases left in between. This CDR3 has 15 residues. The CDR3 DNA sequence: TGTGCCAGCAGCACGGTCCCCAGCTCCTACAATGAGCAGTTCTTC. Residues: CASSTVPSSYNEQFF.

The V and J genes are TRBV9 and TRBJ2-5; 9 bases fit TRBD2. Germline-derived CDR1 and CDR2 are SGDLS and YYNGEE. The CDR3 length is 17 residues. The ends lost 0 bases at V and 4 bases at J; junction bases unmatched: 10. CDR3 nucleotide sequence: TGTGCCAGCAGCGTAGGAATAGCGGGAGTATCGGGAGAGACCCAGTACTTC. It codes for CASSVGIAGVSGETQYF.

The chain joins TRBV20-1 to TRBJ2-1; TRBD2 matches 8 bases. Looked up from germline, CDR1 is DFQATT and CDR2 is SNEGSKA (reference sequence). This CDR3 spans 14 amino acids. V was clipped by 3 bases and J by 4 bases; unmatched bases: 5. CDR3 nucleotides: TGCAGTGCTAGCCCTAGCGGGTATTACAATGAGCAGTTCTTC. Translation: CSASPSGYYNEQFF.

The chain uses TRBV20-1 and TRBJ1-1; 7 nucleotides align to TRBD1. The ends lost 3 bases at V and 3 bases at J; junction bases unmatched: 1. CDR3 length: 12 residues. Germline V gene lookup returns CDR1 DFQATT and CDR2 SNEGSKA (reference sequence). CDR3 loop: CSARTGYTEAFF. CDR3 in DNA: TGCAGTGCTAGGACAGGGTACACTGAAGCTTTCTTT.

V is TRBV27 and J is TRBJ1-1; no definite D call. The CDR3 consists of 16 residues. V dropped 4 bases and J dropped 4 bases, with 19 bases sitting between them. Germline CDR1 is MNHEY and CDR2 is SMNVEV (reference sequence). The CDR3 spells CASSSPRTSGGTEAFF. CDR3 nucleotide sequence: TGTGCCAGCAGTTCCCCAAGGACTTCGGGTGGCACTGAAGCTTTCTTT.

This rearrangement joins TRBV20-1 to TRBJ2-5; tentatively, D is TRBD2 (6 bases). The V gene's germline CDR1 is DFQATT and CDR2 SNEGSKA (reference sequence). The CDR3 loop spans 13 amino acids. CDR3: CMGRDLGRETQYF. CDR3 nucleotide sequence: TGCATGGGCCGGGACTTGGGTAGGGAGACCCAGTACTTC.

The chain is built from TRBV20-1 and TRBJ2-3, with no clear D. Deletions cut 3 bases from V and 4 bases from J, with 11 bases between. Germline CDR1 DFQATT, CDR2 SNEGSKA (reference sequence). CDR3 size: 13 residues. CDR3 nucleotides: TGCAGTGCTAGTTCCGGGCCCCCAGATACGCAGTATTTT. Residues: CSASSGPPDTQYF.

The chain carries TRBV4-1 and TRBJ2-1, with TRBD2 identical over 8 bases. Germline V gene lookup returns CDR1 MGHRA and CDR2 YSYEKL. With V trimmed by 2 bases and J by 9 bases, 9 bases remained unmatched. The CDR3 spans 15 residues. The CDR3 nucleotides read TGCGCCAGCAGCCAAAACACGGGAAGCGGGAGTGAGCAGTTCTTC. Residues: CASSQNTGSGSEQFF.

V and J are TRBV29-1 and TRBJ1-2; TRBD1 matches 7 bases. From germline, CDR1 is SQVTM and CDR2 ANQGSEA. V gave up 0 bases and J gave up 4 bases; unmatched junction bases: 11. The CDR3 is made up of 16 amino acids. The CDR3: CSVEDGPTGDGYGYTF. CDR3 sequence (DNA): TGCAGCGTTGAAGATGGACCTACAGGGGACGGCTATGGCTACACCTTC.

V is TRBV5-1 and J is TRBJ1-2; TRBD1 is a possible D gene (5 bases). Trimming shortened V by 3 bases and J by 6 bases, and 12 bases separated the two germline ends. This CDR3 spans 13 amino acids. Germline loops: CDR1 SGHRS, CDR2 YFSETQ. The CDR3 region has the DNA TGCGCCAGCAGCTGGCAGGGAAGGGATGGCTACACCTTC. Its translation: CASSWQGRDGYTF. Supplemented by reference TRBV5-1 and TRBJ1-2, the full variable domain reads KAGVTQTPRYLIKTRGQQVTLSCSPISGHRSVSWYQQTPGQGLQFLFEYFSETQRNKGNFPGRFSGRQFSNSRSEMNVSTLELGDSALYLCASSWQGRDGYTFGSGTRLTVV.

This chain uses TRBV2 with TRBJ2-3; TRBD1 agrees at 11 bases. CDR3 length: 15 residues. With V trimmed by 11 bases and J by 5 bases, 12 bases remained unmatched. Germline V lookup: CDR1 SNHLY, CDR2 FYNNEI. The CDR3 bases are TGTGCCGGCAAAACCGGGACAGGGGGTTTAGATACGCAGTATTTT. Translating it yields CAGKTGTGGLDTQYF.

The chain employs TRBV29-1 and TRBJ2-3, with TRBD2 matching 9 bases. In germline, CDR1 is SQVTM, CDR2 ANQGSEA. Germline trimming cut 5 bases from V and 6 bases from J; bases unmatched to any gene: 15. This CDR3 spans 16 amino acids. CDR3 sequence: CSVYGTSLPKADTQYF. The DNA of the CDR3 is TGCAGCGTTTACGGGACTAGCCTCCCCAAGGCGGATACGCAGTATTTT.

The chain is built from TRBV30 and TRBJ2-3; D ambiguous. The CDR3 runs to 11 residues. Germline V gene data show CDR1 as GTSNPN and CDR2 as SVGIG (reference sequence). The germline V and J ends were trimmed by 1 base and 6 bases, with 5 bases remaining between them. CDR3 sequence: CAWSARDTQYF. CDR3 sequence (DNA): TGTGCCTGGAGTGCGAGGGATACGCAGTATTTT.

The chain couples TRBV29-1 to TRBJ1-5; the match to TRBD1 covers 8 bases. This CDR3 is 14 amino acids long. The germline V gene has CDR1 SQVTM and CDR2 ANQGSEA. CDR3 coding DNA: TGCCAAATCCAGGGGGCGAGGGGCAATCAGCCCCAGCATTTT. It encodes CQIQGARGNQPQHF.

The gene calls are TRBV30 and TRBJ2-1, with D possibly being TRBD2 (5 bases). Germline V CDR1 and CDR2: GTSNPN, SVGIG (reference sequence). This CDR3 is 13 amino acids long. Between the trimmed V and J ends, which lost 0 bases and 9 bases, there was a span of 12 bases. This chain's CDR3 is CAWSVREGSEQFF. CDR3 sequence (DNA): TGTGCCTGGAGTGTACGAGAGGGCAGTGAGCAGTTCTTC. The full variable domain, in which reference TRBV30 and TRBJ2-1 provide the parts outside the CDR3, is SQTIHQWPATLVQPVGSPLSLECTVEGTSNPNLYWYRQAAGRGLQLLFYSVGIGQISSEVPQNLSASRPQDRQFILSSKKLLLSDSGFYLCAWSVREGSEQFFGPGTRLTVL.

The chain employs TRBV25-1 and TRBJ2-5; D uncertain. With 6 bases removed from V and 1 base from J, the gap between germline ends came to 12 bases. CDR3 length equals 14 residues. CDR1 and CDR2 (germline): MGHDK, SYGVNS. CDR3 protein: CASSLDRLQETQYF. CDR3 sequence (DNA): TGTGCCAGCAGCTTGGACCGACTCCAAGAGACCCAGTACTTC.

This chain joins TRBV6-5 and TRBJ2-2; no clear D. The CDR3 is 14 residues long. V was shortened by 6 bases and J by 1 base, with 9 bases between the two germline ends. Germline loops: CDR1 MNHEY, CDR2 SVGAGI. The CDR3 DNA sequence: TGTGCCAGCAGCGCCGCGAGGAACACCGGGGAGCTGTTTTTT. Amino acids: CASSAARNTGELFF.

This rearrangement joins TRBV28 to TRBJ2-3; 9 positions match TRBD2. Germline trimming cut 4 bases from V and 1 base from J; bases unmatched to any gene: 9. The CDR3 is 17 residues long. Germline V CDR1 and CDR2: MDHEN, SYDVKM. Written as DNA, the CDR3 is TGTGCCAGCAGTTCCAGCGGGAGGAGACGAGGCACAGATACGCAGTATTTT. This sequence encodes CASSSSGRRRGTDTQYF.

J is TRBJ1-2 and V is TRBV12-3 or TRBV12-4, with TRBD1 matching 8 bases. The CDR3 loop spans 15 amino acids. Trimming took 2 bases from V and 3 from J; bases not matched to a gene: 5. The CDR3 DNA reads TGTGCCAGCAGTTTATGGGGACAGGTTTACTATGGCTACACCTTC. Amino acid sequence: CASSLWGQVYYGYTF.

The chain uses TRBV12-3 or TRBV12-4 and TRBJ2-5, with 7 bases matching TRBD1. With V trimmed by 5 bases and J by 6 bases, 3 bases remained unmatched. This CDR3 is 12 amino acids long. CDR3 nucleotides: TGTGCCAGCAGTACCAGGGGGAAGACCCAGTACTTC. This translates into CASSTRGKTQYF.

The chain carries TRBV29-1 and TRBJ2-1; TRBD2 matches at 7 bases. CDR1 is SQVTM and CDR2 is ANQGSEA in the germline V gene. This CDR3 comprises 13 residues. V dropped 4 bases and J dropped 5; count of bases not matched to a gene: 5. The CDR3 DNA is TGCAGCGTTGGGGAGGGCAAAAACAATGAGCAGTTCTTC. It is translated as CSVGEGKNNEQFF.